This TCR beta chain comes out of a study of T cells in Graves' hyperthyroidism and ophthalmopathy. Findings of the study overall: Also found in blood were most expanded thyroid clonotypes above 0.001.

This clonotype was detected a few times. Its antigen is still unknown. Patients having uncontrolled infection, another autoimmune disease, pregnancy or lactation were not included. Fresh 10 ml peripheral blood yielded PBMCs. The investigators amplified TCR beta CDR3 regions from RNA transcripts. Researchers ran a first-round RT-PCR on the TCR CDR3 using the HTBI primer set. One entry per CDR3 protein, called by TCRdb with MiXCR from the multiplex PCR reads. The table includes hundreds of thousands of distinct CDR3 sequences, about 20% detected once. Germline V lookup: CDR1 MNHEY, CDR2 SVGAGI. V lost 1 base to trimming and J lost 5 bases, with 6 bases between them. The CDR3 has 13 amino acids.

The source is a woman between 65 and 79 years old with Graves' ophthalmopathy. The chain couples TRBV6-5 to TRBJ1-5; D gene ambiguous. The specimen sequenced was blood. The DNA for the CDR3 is TGTGCCAGCAGTTACTGGGGAGATCAGCCCCAGCATTTT. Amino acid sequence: CASSYWGDQPQHF.